This T cell receptor (beta chain) came from a study of blood T cell repertoires in COVID-19. The wider study: The United States, Italy and Spain were the sources of the acute and convalescent COVID-19 samples.

CDR1 is MDHEN and CDR2 is SYDVKM in the germline V gene. The J segment lost 4 bases and the V segment lost 3 bases, leaving 4 bases of the junction unmatched. The CDR3 loop spans 15 amino acids. The table came from immunoSEQ multiplex PCR; TCRdb's copy has only in-frame clones and leaves some out. The sample gives 60,000 to 85,000 clones, roughly nine tenths of which show up once; approximately 1.4% is in the top ten. This clone was seen only once. The receptor's source is a man aged 50-60 years with acute or convalescent COVID-19. Specimen: peripheral blood. The V call is TRBV28, the J call TRBJ2-1; TRBD2 aligns across 9 bases. CDR3 DNA: TGTGCCAGCAGTTTTCAGGCGGGAGGGTACAATGAGCAGTTCTTC. As protein: CASSFQAGGYNEQFF. The full variable domain, completed using reference TRBV28 and TRBJ2-1, is DVKVTQSSRYLVKRTGEKVFLECVQDMDHENMFWYRQDPGLGLRLIYFSYDVKMKEKGDIPEGYSVSREKKERFSLILESASTNQTSMYLCASSFQAGGYNEQFFGPGTRLTVL.